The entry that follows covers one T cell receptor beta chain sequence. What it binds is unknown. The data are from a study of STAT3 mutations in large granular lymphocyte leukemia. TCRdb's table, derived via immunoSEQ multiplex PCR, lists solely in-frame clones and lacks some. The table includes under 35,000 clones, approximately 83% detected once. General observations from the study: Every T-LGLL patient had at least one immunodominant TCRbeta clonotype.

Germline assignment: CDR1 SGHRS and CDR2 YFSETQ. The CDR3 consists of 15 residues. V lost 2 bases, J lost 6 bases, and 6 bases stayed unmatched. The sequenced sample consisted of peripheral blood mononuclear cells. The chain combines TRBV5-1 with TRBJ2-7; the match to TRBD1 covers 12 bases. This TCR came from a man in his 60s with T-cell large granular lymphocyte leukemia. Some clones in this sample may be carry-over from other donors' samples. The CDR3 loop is CASSFTGQGAGEQYF. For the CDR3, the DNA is TGCGCCAGCAGCTTCACGGGACAGGGGGCGGGCGAGCAGTACTTC.